The present T cell receptor (beta chain) was sequenced within a study of memory CD4+ T cells and cytomegalovirus serostatus (dated by TCRdb to the late 2010s). Background for the entire study: The cohort included around 35 healthy adults from Belgium, of whom 9 were CMV seropositive and approximately 25 were CMV seronegative. To replicate a published TCR-based CMV serostatus classifier, the study sequenced CD4+ memory TCRbeta repertoires from a Belgian cohort whose cytomegalovirus serostatus was known. The paper as a whole reports these results and caveats: Among the 160 or so previously reported CMV-associated TCRbeta sequences, some 69 showed up in the CD4+ memory repertoires, with each one found in between one and five individuals. On the Belgian cohort, the classifier built on the original framework reached a median bootstrapped AUC of 0.95, with a 95% CI of 0.76-1.00. CMV serostatus prediction reached a median bootstrapped AUC of roughly 0.96 with the original framework and around 0.91 with a US-trained random forest. Only CD4+CD45RO+ memory cells were sequenced, in contrast to the original study, which included naive and memory CD4+ and CD8+ populations. Results were interpreted as suggesting that the CMV-associated TCR signature is largely present in the CD4+ memory repertoire.

On this clone itself: Its target antigen remains unknown. No quality values exist for individual bases; no much larger clone is one base distant.

The Quick-DNA Microprep Kit was used to extract genomic DNA from the sorted cells. Amplification of TCRbeta DNA was done with the immunoSEQ hsTCRbeta kit, following the protocol from the manufacturer. TCRbeta libraries were sequenced on an Illumina MiSeq instrument. The source study handled its data this way. Once out-of-frame sequences had been removed, 2,204,828 distinct TCRbeta sequences were left, which works out to an average of around 70,000 per individual. Each individual was scored using the number of some 160 previously reported CMV-associated TCRbeta sequences that the individual carried and the total number of productive distinct TCRbeta sequences. A beta-binomial model was reimplemented in Python, and random forests from scikit-learn, run with default parameters, were trained on data from the US cohort. On the Belgian cohort, classifier performance was reported as the median AUC, along with percentile confidence intervals, across 10,000 bootstrap iterations. Sourced from immuneACCESS, this table was stored by TCRdb with only in-frame sequences that have V and J called. A share of the clones is absent; for the studies checked, an unresolved V gene accounts for under half, and the remainder has no known explanation. D and trimming were read from the DNA, whereas the V and J calls and clone size are those reported in that table. The sample table shows around 49,000 clones, and 78% are seen once. The top ten constitute approximately 0.7% of the sample.

Single viable CD3+CD4+CD8-CD45RO+ cells were sorted as memory CD4+ T cells on a FACSAria II. To determine CMV serostatus, a Roche Elecsys assay was used that detects serum IgG against CMV pp150, pp28, p38 and p52. Once the samples were thawed, total CD4+ T cells were enriched through positive selection using CD4 magnetic microbeads. The samples came from a different study that was designed specifically to examine the CD4+ T cell memory repertoire. Peripheral blood mononuclear cells were isolated and cryopreserved following standard operating procedures; serum was stored at -80 °C. CD3-PerCP (BW264/56), CD4-APC (RPA-T4), CD45RO-PE (UCHT1) and CD8-Pacific Orange (3B5) antibodies were used for staining, and non-viable cells were excluded with Sytox blue. The CDR3 measures 16 amino acids from cysteine to phenylalanine. The read is trimmed to its CDR3 DNA, 48 bases read in frame from base 1. The junction shows trimming of 5 bases on V and 2 bases on J, and the gene matches do not reach 5 bases of it. The germline V gene supplies CDR1 SGHAT and CDR2 FQNNGV.

The TCR sequence derives from an adult in good health and CMV-seronegative. The chain employs TRBV11-2 and TRBJ2-3; TRBD2 aligns with 12 central bases. The specimen sequenced was memory CD4+ T cells from blood. Read as DNA, the sequence is TGTGCCAGCAGCGAGGGACTAGCGGGTTTCACAGATACGCAGTATTTT. Its translation reads: CASSEGLAGFTDTQYF.